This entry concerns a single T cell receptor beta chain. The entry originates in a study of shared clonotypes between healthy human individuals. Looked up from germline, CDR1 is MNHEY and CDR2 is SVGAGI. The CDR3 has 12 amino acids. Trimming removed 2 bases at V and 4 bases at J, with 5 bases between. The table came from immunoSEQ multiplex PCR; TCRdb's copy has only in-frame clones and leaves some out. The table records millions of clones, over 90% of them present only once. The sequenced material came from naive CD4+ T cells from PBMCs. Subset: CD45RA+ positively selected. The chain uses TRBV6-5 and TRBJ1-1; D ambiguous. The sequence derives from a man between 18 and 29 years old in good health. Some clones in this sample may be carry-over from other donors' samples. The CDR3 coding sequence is TGTGCCAGCAGTTACATGGGCACTGAAGCTTTCTTT. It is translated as CASSYMGTEAFF.